The TCR beta chain under discussion was sequenced for a study of blood T cell repertoires in COVID-19. Study summary: For recovered donors of Cohort 3, there were two negative PCRs, clearance, or symptom resolution.

Per the original methods: Using reference gene primer amplification, nucleated cell counts were estimated. Sequenced by immunoSEQ multiplex PCR; TCRdb stores in-frame clones only, minus some. V and J calls and clone size are as listed in that table; D and trimming were resolved from the DNA. Here the sample spans approximately 150,000 clones, over 75% being singletons. Sequencing was performed on PBMCs or T cells enriched from blood (not recorded which). The receptor was derived from a man aged 45 to 65 in a cohort exposed to, infected with or recovered from COVID-19 (not recorded which).

CDR3 in DNA: TGTGCCAGCAGCCCTGCGGGCTACTACACCTTC. Amino acid sequence: CASSPAGYYTF. The J gene is TRBJ1-2, the V gene TRBV6-6, with D unclear. Deletions cut 6 bases from V and 10 bases from J, with 12 bases between. This CDR3 is built from 11 residues. Germline assignment: CDR1 MNHNY and CDR2 SVGAGI (reference sequence).